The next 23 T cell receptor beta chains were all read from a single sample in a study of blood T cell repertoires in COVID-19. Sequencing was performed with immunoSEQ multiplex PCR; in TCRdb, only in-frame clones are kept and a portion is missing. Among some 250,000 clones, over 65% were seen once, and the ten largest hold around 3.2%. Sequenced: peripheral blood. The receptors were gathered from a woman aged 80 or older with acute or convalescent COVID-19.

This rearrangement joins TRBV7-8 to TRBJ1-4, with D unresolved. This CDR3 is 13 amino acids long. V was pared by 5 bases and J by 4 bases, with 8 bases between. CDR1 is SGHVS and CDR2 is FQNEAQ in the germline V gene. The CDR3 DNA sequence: TGTGCCAGCAGCCAATCCTATAATGAAAAACTGTTTTTT. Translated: CASSQSYNEKLFF.

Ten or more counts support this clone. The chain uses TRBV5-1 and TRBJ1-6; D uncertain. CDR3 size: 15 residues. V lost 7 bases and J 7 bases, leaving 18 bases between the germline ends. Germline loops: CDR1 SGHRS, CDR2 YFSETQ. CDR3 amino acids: CASRIRGLENSPLHF. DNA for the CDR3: TGCGCCAGCCGCATCCGGGGTCTAGAAAATTCACCCCTCCACTTT.

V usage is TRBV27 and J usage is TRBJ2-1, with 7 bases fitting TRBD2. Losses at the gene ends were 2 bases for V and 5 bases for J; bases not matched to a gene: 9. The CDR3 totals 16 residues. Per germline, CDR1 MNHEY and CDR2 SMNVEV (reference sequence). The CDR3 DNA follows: TGTGCCAGCAGTTTACAGGGTGGGCGGGAGAACAATGAGCAGTTCTTC. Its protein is CASSLQGGRENNEQFF.

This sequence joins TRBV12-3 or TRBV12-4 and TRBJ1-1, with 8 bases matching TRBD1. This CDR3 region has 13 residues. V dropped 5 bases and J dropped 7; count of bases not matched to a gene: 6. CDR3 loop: CASSLDRGDEAFF. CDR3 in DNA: TGTGCCAGCAGTCTCGACAGGGGTGATGAAGCTTTCTTT.

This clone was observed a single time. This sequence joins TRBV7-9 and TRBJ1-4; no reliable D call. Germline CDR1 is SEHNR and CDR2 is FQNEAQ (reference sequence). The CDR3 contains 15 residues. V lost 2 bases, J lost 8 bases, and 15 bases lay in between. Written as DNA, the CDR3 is TGTGCCAGCAGCTTATACGCGTCCGCCGAAGAAAAACTGTTTTTT. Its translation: CASSLYASAEEKLFF.

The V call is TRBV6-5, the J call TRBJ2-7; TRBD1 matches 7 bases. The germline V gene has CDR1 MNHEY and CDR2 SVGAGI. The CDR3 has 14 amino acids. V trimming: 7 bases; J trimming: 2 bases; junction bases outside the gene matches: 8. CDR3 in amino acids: CASTPDRVAYEQYF. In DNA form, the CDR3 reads TGTGCCAGCACTCCAGACAGGGTAGCCTACGAGCAGTACTTC.

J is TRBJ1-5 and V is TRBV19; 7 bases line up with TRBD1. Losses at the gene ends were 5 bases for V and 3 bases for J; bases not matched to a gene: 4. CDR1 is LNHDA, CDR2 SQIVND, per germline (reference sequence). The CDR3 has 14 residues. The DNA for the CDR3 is TGTGCCAGTAGTTCGGACAGGTTCAATCAGCCCCAGCATTTT. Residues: CASSSDRFNQPQHF.

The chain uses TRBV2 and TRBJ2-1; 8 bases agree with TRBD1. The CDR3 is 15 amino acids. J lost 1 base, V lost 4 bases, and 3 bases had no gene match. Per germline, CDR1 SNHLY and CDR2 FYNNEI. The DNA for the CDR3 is TGTGCCAGCAGTGGGACAGGGCCATCCTACAATGAGCAGTTCTTC. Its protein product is CASSGTGPSYNEQFF.

The CDR3 sequence is CASSRTGSNTGELFF. CDR3 nucleotide sequence: TGTGCCAGCAGCCGGACAGGCTCGAACACCGGGGAGCTGTTTTTT. The chain carries TRBV11-1 and TRBJ2-2, with 7 bases that match TRBD1. The CDR3 is made up of 15 amino acids. Germline V gene sequence: CDR1 SGHAT, CDR2 FQDESV (reference sequence). V shed 5 bases, J shed 0 bases, and the junction held 3 bases outside the gene matches. Looking up the rest from reference TRBV11-1 and TRBJ2-2 gives the full variable domain: EAEVAQSPRYKITEKSQAVAFWCDPISGHATLYWYRQILGQGPELLVQFQDESVVDDSQLPKDRFSAERLKGVDSTLKIQPAELGDSAMYLCASSRTGSNTGELFFGEGSRLTVL.

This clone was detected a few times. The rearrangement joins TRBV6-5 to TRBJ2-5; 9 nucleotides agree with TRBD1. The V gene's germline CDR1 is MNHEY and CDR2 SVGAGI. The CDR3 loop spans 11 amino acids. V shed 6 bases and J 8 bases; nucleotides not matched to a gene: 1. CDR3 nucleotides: TGTGCCAGCAGGGGACAGGGTACCCAGTACTTC. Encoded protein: CASRGQGTQYF.

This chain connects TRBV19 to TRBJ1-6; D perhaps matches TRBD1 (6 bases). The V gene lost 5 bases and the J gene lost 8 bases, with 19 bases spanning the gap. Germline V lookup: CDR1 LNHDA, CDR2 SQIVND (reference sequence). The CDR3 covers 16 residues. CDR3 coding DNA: TGTGCCAGTAGTGATCGACAGGTCCTTGGGGATTCACCCCTCCACTTT. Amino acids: CASSDRQVLGDSPLHF.

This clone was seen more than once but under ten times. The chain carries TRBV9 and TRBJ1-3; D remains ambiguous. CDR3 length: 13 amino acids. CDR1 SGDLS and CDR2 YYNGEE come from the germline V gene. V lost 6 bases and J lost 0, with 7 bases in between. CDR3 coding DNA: TGTGCCAGCACCCGGGACTCTGGAAACACCATATATTTT. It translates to CASTRDSGNTIYF.

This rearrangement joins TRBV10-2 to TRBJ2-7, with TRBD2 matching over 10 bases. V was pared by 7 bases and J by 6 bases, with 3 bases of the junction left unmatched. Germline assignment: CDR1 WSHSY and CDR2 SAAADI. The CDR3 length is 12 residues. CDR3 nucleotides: TGCGCCAGCACTAGCGGGAGTAGCGAGCAGTACTTC. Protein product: CASTSGSSEQYF.

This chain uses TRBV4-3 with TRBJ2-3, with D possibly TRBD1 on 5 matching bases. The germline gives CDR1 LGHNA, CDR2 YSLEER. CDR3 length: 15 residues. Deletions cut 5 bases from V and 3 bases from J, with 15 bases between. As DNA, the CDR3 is TGCGCCAGCAGCTCCAAGGGGTTTGGGACAGATACGCAGTATTTT. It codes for CASSSKGFGTDTQYF.

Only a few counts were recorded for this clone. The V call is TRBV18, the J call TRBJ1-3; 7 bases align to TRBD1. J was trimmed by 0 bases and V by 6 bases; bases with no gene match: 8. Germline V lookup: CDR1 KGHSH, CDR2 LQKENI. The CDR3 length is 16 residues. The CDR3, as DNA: TGTGCCAGCTCGCCAAACAAGGGGGCCTCTGGAAACACCATATATTTT. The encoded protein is CASSPNKGASGNTIYF.

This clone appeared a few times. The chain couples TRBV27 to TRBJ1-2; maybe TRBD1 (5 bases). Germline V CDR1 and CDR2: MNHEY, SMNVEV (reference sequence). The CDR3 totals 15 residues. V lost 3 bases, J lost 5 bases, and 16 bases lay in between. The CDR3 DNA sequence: TGTGCCAGCAGTTTGAGTCAGGGAGGACGGTATGGCTACACCTTC. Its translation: CASSLSQGGRYGYTF.

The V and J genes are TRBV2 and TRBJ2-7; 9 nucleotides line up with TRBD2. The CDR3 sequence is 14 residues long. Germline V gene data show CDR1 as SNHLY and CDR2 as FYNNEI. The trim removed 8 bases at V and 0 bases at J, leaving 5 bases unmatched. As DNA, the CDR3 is TGTGCCAGCGTAGCGGGAGTTATCTCCTACGAGCAGTACTTC. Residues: CASVAGVISYEQYF.

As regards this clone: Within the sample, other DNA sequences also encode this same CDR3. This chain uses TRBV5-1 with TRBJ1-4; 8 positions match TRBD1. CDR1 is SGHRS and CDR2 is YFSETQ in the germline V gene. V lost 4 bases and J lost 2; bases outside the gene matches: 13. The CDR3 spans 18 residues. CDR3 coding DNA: TGCGCCAGCAGCGGTGGGACAGGCTCCCTCGCGACTAATGAAAAACTGTTTTTT. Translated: CASSGGTGSLATNEKLFF.

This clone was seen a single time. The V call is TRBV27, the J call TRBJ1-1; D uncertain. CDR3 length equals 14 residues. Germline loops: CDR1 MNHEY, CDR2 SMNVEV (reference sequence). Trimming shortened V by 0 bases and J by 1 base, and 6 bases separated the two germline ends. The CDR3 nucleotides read TGTGCCAGCAGTTTATCGAGAGGGAACACTGAAGCTTTCTTT. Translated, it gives CASSLSRGNTEAFF.

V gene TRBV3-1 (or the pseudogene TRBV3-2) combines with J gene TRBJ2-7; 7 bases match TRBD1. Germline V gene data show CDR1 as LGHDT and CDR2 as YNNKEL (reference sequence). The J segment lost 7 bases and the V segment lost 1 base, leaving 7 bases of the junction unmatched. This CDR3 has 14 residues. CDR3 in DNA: TGTGCCAGCAGCCAAGCCACAGGGGTGGGGGAGCAGTACTTC. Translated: CASSQATGVGEQYF.

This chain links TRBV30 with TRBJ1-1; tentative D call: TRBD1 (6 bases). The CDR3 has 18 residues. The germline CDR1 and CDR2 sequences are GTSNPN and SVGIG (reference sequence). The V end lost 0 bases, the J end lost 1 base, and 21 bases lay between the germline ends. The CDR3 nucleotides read TGTGCCTGGAGTGTGACAGGTCGCTTGGTTAGCAGGAACACTGAAGCTTTCTTT. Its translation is CAWSVTGRLVSRNTEAFF.

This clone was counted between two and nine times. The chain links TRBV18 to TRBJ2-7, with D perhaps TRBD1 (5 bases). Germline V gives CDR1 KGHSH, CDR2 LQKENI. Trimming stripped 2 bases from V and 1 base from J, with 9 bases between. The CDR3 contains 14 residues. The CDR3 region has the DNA TGTGCCAGCTCACCAGGGCAGGGTTCCTACGAGCAGTACTTC. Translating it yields CASSPGQGSYEQYF.

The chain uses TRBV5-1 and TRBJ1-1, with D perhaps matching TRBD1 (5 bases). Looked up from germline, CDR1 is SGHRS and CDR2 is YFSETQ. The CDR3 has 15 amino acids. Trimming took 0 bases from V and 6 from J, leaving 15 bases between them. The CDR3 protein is CASSLGRLQGPEAFF. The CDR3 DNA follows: TGCGCCAGCAGCTTGGGTCGGTTGCAGGGCCCTGAAGCTTTCTTT.